The next 25 T cell receptor beta chains were all read from a single sample in a study of PD-L1 blockade in urothelial cancer. Clones were read by immunoSEQ multiplex PCR, and TCRdb kept only the in-frame ones, dropping some. The sample records tens of thousands of clones, just over 85% being singletons. Sequenced here: PBMCs, sampled around atezolizumab (anti-PD-L1) treatment. The receptors originated from a man over 45 with urothelial cancer.

The chain links TRBV28 to TRBJ1-4, with TRBD1 matching over 10 bases. Germline V CDR1 and CDR2: MDHEN, SYDVKM. J was trimmed by 11 bases and V by 3 bases; bases with no gene match: 0. The CDR3 contains 12 residues. The CDR3 sequence is CASSLTGGKLFF. DNA for the CDR3: TGTGCCAGCAGTTTGACAGGGGGCAAACTGTTTTTT. Full variable domain (outside the CDR3, taken from reference TRBV28 and TRBJ1-4): DVKVTQSSRYLVKRTGEKVFLECVQDMDHENMFWYRQDPGLGLRLIYFSYDVKMKEKGDIPEGYSVSREKKERFSLILESASTNQTSMYLCASSLTGGKLFFGSGTQLSVL.

J is TRBJ2-1 and V is TRBV30; 8 bases map to TRBD2. There are 15 residues in the CDR3. J lost 4 bases, V lost 4 bases, and 9 bases had no gene match. From germline, CDR1 is GTSNPN and CDR2 SVGIG (reference sequence). The CDR3 region is CAWTIGLAGYNEQFF. The CDR3 DNA reads TGTGCCTGGACGATCGGGCTAGCGGGTTACAATGAGCAGTTCTTC. Looking up the rest from reference TRBV30 and TRBJ2-1 gives the full variable domain: SQTIHQWPATLVQPVGSPLSLECTVEGTSNPNLYWYRQAAGRGLQLLFYSVGIGQISSEVPQNLSASRPQDRQFILSSKKLLLSDSGFYLCAWTIGLAGYNEQFFGPGTRLTVL.

V usage is TRBV5-1 and J usage is TRBJ1-1; perhaps TRBD1 as D (6 bases). Trimming left V 7 bases short and J 7 bases short, with 20 bases between. The CDR3 covers 14 residues. From germline, CDR1 is SGHRS and CDR2 YFSETQ. The DNA for the CDR3 is TGCGCCAGCGCTGGGGGGGGCAGTAGGTTTGAAGCTTTCTTT. It yields the protein CASAGGGSRFEAFF.

The V and J genes are TRBV15 and TRBJ2-7, with TRBD1 matching 9 bases. The V and J ends lost 3 bases and 6 bases, in that order; junction bases with no gene match: 6. CDR1 is LNHNV and CDR2 is YYDKDF in the germline V gene (reference sequence). The CDR3 runs 14 residues. CDR3 in DNA: TGTGCCACCAGCAGCCGGGACAGGGAAAGCGAGCAGTACTTC. It specifies CATSSRDRESEQYF. Supplemented by reference TRBV15 and TRBJ2-7, the full variable domain reads DAMVIQNPRYQVTQFGKPVTLSCSQTLNHNVMYWYQQKSSQAPKLLFHYYDKDFNNEADTPDNFQSRRPNTSFCFLDIRSPGLGDTAMYLCATSSRDRESEQYFGPGTRLTVT.

J is TRBJ2-7 and V is TRBV28, with unresolved D. The CDR3 is made up of 12 amino acids. The V end lost 3 bases, the J end lost 6 bases, and 9 bases lay between the germline ends. CDR1 is MDHEN, CDR2 SYDVKM, per germline. CDR3 amino acids: CASSLRTSEQYF. In nucleotides, the CDR3 is TGTGCCAGCAGTTTGCGTACCTCCGAGCAGTACTTC.

The J gene is TRBJ2-2, the V gene TRBV9, with 9 bases matching TRBD2. This CDR3 has 17 residues. Per the germline V gene, CDR1 is SGDLS and CDR2 is YYNGEE. V dropped 1 base and J dropped 0; count of bases not matched to a gene: 4. The CDR3 bases are TGTGCCAGCAGCGTACAAGCGGGAGGATCGAACACCGGGGAGCTGTTTTTT. It encodes CASSVQAGGSNTGELFF.

The rearrangement uses TRBV9 and TRBJ2-1; D is possibly TRBD1 (6 bases). The CDR3 is 12 amino acids. Germline values: CDR1 SGDLS, CDR2 YYNGEE. V was shortened by 3 bases and J by 8 bases, with 9 bases between the two germline ends. The CDR3 DNA reads TGTGCCAGCAGCGGAGCAGGGGATGAGCAGTTCTTC. It translates to CASSGAGDEQFF. Combining the CDR3 with reference TRBV9 and TRBJ2-1 gives the whole variable domain DSGVTQTPKHLITATGQRVTLRCSPRSGDLSVYWYQQSLDQGLQFLIQYYNGEERAKGNILERFSAQQFPDLHSELNLSSLELGDSALYFCASSGAGDEQFFGPGTRLTVL.

The CDR3 spells CASSLAWGDTEAFF. The CDR3 region has the DNA TGTGCCAGCAGCTTGGCCTGGGGGGACACTGAAGCTTTCTTT. This chain joins TRBV5-5 and TRBJ1-1, with a tentative D call TRBD1 (5 bases). In germline, CDR1 is SGHKS, CDR2 YYEKEE (reference sequence). The CDR3 extends over 14 amino acids. V lost 0 bases and J 3 bases, leaving 9 bases between the germline ends.

Only a few counts were recorded for this clone. The CDR3 DNA reads as TGTGCCAGCAGCCATCAAGAGACCCAGTACTTC. It specifies CASSHQETQYF. The chain has TRBV5-4 and TRBJ2-5; D remains ambiguous. The CDR3 has 11 amino acids. Germline CDR1 reads SGHNT; CDR2 reads YYREEE (reference sequence). Trimming pared 4 bases from V and 2 bases from J, leaving 3 bases between.

The chain uses TRBV7-2 and TRBJ2-2; D not certain. Trimming removed 7 bases from V and 6 bases from J, with 9 bases in between. Germline assignment: CDR1 SGHTA and CDR2 FQGNSA. There are 12 residues in the CDR3. DNA for the CDR3: TGTGCCAGCACCCCTTCTCCCGGGGAGCTGTTTTTT. Amino acids: CASTPSPGELFF.

The V and J genes are TRBV4-1 and TRBJ2-1; TRBD1 matches 9 bases. The CDR3 has 14 residues. V lost 4 bases to trimming and J lost 8 bases; unmatched junction nucleotides: 6. Germline-derived CDR1 and CDR2 are MGHRA and YSYEKL. CDR3 nucleotides: TGCGCCAGCAGCCTCCCGGGACAGGGCCATGAGCAGTTCTTC. This translates into CASSLPGQGHEQFF.

This clone has only one observation. This chain connects TRBV6-6 to TRBJ2-5; TRBD2 agrees at 8 bases. The germline V gene encodes CDR1 MNHNY and CDR2 SVGAGI (reference sequence). V lost 11 bases, J lost 5 bases, and 10 bases stayed unmatched. The CDR3 spans 13 residues. CDR3 nucleotide sequence: TGTGCCGGACGGGAGGGCCATAAGGAGACCCAGTACTTC. Residues: CAGREGHKETQYF.

The V call is TRBV11-3, the J call TRBJ2-1, with 9 bases aligning to TRBD2. The CDR3 sequence is 15 residues long. J gave up 8 bases and V 4 bases, and 9 bases lay outside the gene matches. Germline CDR1 and CDR2: SGHNT and YENEEA. The CDR3 DNA reads as TGTGCCAGCAGCTCAGTAGCGGGAGTGTTGGATGAGCAGTTCTTC. Its protein is CASSSVAGVLDEQFF.

This rearrangement joins TRBV19 to TRBJ2-5; 9 positions match TRBD2. CDR3 size: 15 residues. Germline V gene lookup returns CDR1 LNHDA and CDR2 SQIVND (reference sequence). V shed 5 bases and J 5 bases; nucleotides not matched to a gene: 9. The chain's CDR3 is CASSLGGRAAETQYF. CDR3 bases: TGTGCCAGTAGTCTGGGCGGGAGGGCCGCGGAGACCCAGTACTTC.

The chain recombines TRBV21-1 with TRBJ1-2; TRBD1 is taken as the D call from the table, unchecked against the DNA. TRBV21-1 is recorded as a pseudogene. This CDR3 spans 13 amino acids. CDR3 nucleotide sequence: TGTGCCAGCAGCAAAGGGGACATCTATGGCTACACCTTC. Its protein product is CASSKGDIYGYTF.

The rearrangement links TRBV5-8 to TRBJ2-5; TRBD1 aligns across 7 bases. The CDR3 consists of 13 residues. V was pared by 4 bases and J by 2 bases, with 2 bases of the junction left unmatched. Germline lookup yields CDR1 SGHTS and CDR2 YDEGEE. The CDR3 loop reads CASSRGQQETQYF. The CDR3 DNA follows: TGTGCCAGCAGCCGGGGACAGCAAGAGACCCAGTACTTC.

The rearrangement joins TRBV21-1 to TRBJ2-1; TRBD2 reflects the table's D call only, with no check against the DNA. TRBV21-1 is classified as a pseudogene. This CDR3 has 18 residues. In DNA, the CDR3 is TGTGCCAGCAGCAAAAATACGCGGGAGGGCACCAATTACAATGAGCAGTTCTTC. It encodes CASSKNTREGTNYNEQFF.

This chain joins TRBV7-6 and TRBJ2-5, with 8 bases lining up with TRBD2. Germline lookup yields CDR1 SGHVS and CDR2 FNYEAQ. The length of the CDR3 is 16 residues. The V gene end was trimmed by 5 bases and the J gene end by 0 bases; junction bases not matched to a gene: 8. CDR3 sequence: CASSNGRGGYQETQYF. The CDR3 nucleotides are TGTGCCAGCAGCAACGGGAGGGGGGGGTACCAAGAGACCCAGTACTTC.

This chain links TRBV7-9 with TRBJ1-5; D gene unclear. This CDR3 is built from 12 residues. The germline V gene has CDR1 SEHNR and CDR2 FQNEAQ (reference sequence). The V and J ends lost 1 base and 6 bases respectively, with 4 bases between them. CDR3 nucleotide sequence: TGTGCCAGCAGCTTAGACGGTCAGCCCCAGCATTTT. Amino acids: CASSLDGQPQHF.

This clone appeared a few times. This chain uses TRBV25-1 with TRBJ2-3; D remains unclear. This CDR3 has 16 amino acids. The V gene lost 6 bases and the J gene lost 2 bases, with 18 bases spanning the gap. Germline CDR1 and CDR2: MGHDK and SYGVNS. For the CDR3, the DNA is TGTGCCAGCAGGTCTAACTACGCTCCTATCACAGATACGCAGTATTTT. Translating gives CASRSNYAPITDTQYF.

The chain recombines TRBV7-3 with TRBJ2-1; D gene ambiguous. V shed 2 bases and J shed 1 base, with 9 bases lying between them. Germline-derived CDR1 and CDR2 are SGHTA and FQGTGA. CDR3 length: 15 amino acids. This chain's CDR3 is CASSLSRGSYNEQFF. The CDR3 bases are TGTGCCAGCAGCTTATCACGCGGTTCCTACAATGAGCAGTTCTTC.

This clone was observed a few times. This rearrangement joins TRBV4-2 to TRBJ2-3; the D is unclear. Germline values: CDR1 LGHNA, CDR2 YNFKEQ. Trimming left V 1 base short and J 0 bases short, with 11 bases between. The CDR3 length is 16 residues. CDR3 in amino acids: CASSQVSIASTDTQYF. CDR3 bases: TGTGCCAGCAGCCAAGTATCCATCGCGAGCACAGATACGCAGTATTTT.

There are a few counts of this clone. The chain has TRBV6-7 and TRBJ2-5; 10 bases align to TRBD2. TRBV6-7 is recorded as an ORF, its role being uncertain. After removal of 6 bases from V and 4 bases from J, the junction contained 17 bases not matched to a gene. This CDR3 region has 18 residues. CDR3 sequence reads: CASSPGSGRAIFLETQYF. In DNA, the CDR3 is TGTGCCAGCAGCCCCGGCAGCGGGAGGGCCATTTTTCTAGAGACCCAGTACTTC.

The chain has TRBV6-6 and TRBJ2-7, with D perhaps TRBD1 (5 bases). The CDR3 is 12 amino acids. V was pared by 0 bases and J by 7 bases, with 7 bases between. The germline V gene has CDR1 MNHNY and CDR2 SVGAGI (reference sequence). The CDR3 DNA reads as TGTGCCAGCAGTTACTCGGGGCGGGAGCAGTACTTC. It translates to CASSYSGREQYF.

The CDR3 DNA is TGTGCCAGCAGTTCGACAGATAGGAATCAGCCCCAGCATTTT. Translation: CASSSTDRNQPQHF. The chain is built from TRBV6-5 and TRBJ1-5; D is possibly TRBD1 (5 bases). CDR1 MNHEY and CDR2 SVGAGI come from the germline V gene. This CDR3 has 14 residues. V was shortened by 4 bases and J by 4 bases, with 11 bases between the two germline ends.